These 29 T cell receptor beta chains were all obtained from the same sample, sequenced in a study of identical twins. MiXCR, run by TCRdb on the 5' RACE reads, gives a single entry per CDR3 protein. The table shows about 570,000 distinct CDR3 sequences, with more than 9% occurring only once. In addition, the sample was reused for a study of yellow fever vaccine responses in identical twins.

The sample was PBMCs. Every receptor here comes from a woman between 18 and 29 years old in good health.

This chain uses TRBV4-2 with TRBJ2-1, with 7 bases fitting TRBD2. Germline CDR1 reads LGHNA; CDR2 reads YNFKEQ. The V gene end was trimmed by 2 bases and the J gene end by 8 bases; junction bases not matched to a gene: 27. The CDR3 is 21 residues long. The chain's CDR3 is CASSQPPGRVEVAGWGDEQFF. The CDR3 DNA reads as TGTGCCAGCAGCCAACCCCCTGGACGCGTGGAGGTAGCGGGCTGGGGGGATGAGCAGTTCTTC.

The chain couples TRBV5-4 to TRBJ1-1; D may be TRBD1 (5 bases). The germline V gene encodes CDR1 SGHNT and CDR2 YYREEE (reference sequence). The CDR3 covers 17 residues. V was cut by 6 bases and J by 1 base, with 22 bases left in between. The CDR3 reads CASKKGSVGGRNTEAFF. The CDR3 region has the DNA TGTGCCAGCAAGAAGGGGTCTGTGGGAGGGAGGAACACTGAAGCTTTCTTT.

The CDR3 here is CASRPWTSGNDEQYF. For the CDR3, the DNA is TGTGCCAGCAGACCCTGGACTAGCGGGAACGACGAGCAGTACTTC. The chain joins TRBV6-2 or TRBV6-3 to TRBJ2-7, with 12 bases identical to TRBD2. Germline assignment: CDR1 MNHEY and CDR2 SVGEGT. J was trimmed by 5 bases and V by 6 bases; bases with no gene match: 8. This CDR3 contains 15 residues.

This clonotype appeared a few times. The V gene is TRBV15, the J gene TRBJ2-7; TRBD2 is a possible D gene (6 bases). The germline gives CDR1 LNHNV, CDR2 YYDKDF (reference sequence). V was clipped by 3 bases and J by 5 bases, with 17 bases between them. CDR3 length equals 15 residues. The CDR3 nucleotides read TGTGCCACCAGCAGCGTGATCGGGGGTTCCCACGAGCAGTACTTC. Its translation: CATSSVIGGSHEQYF.

This clonotype has a handful of counts. The CDR3 region is CSVRTGSSTDTQYF. Written as DNA, the CDR3 is TGCAGCGTTAGGACAGGCTCTAGCACAGATACGCAGTATTTT. This rearrangement joins TRBV29-1 to TRBJ2-3; 7 positions match TRBD1. Trimming at V came to 5 bases and at J to 0 bases, leaving 5 bases not matched to a gene. The CDR3 contains 14 residues. Germline V CDR1 and CDR2: SQVTM, ANQGSEA.

V gene TRBV5-1 combines with J gene TRBJ2-7; D is undetermined. This CDR3 has 14 amino acids. V shed 0 bases and J shed 5 bases, with 12 bases lying between them. The V gene's germline CDR1 is SGHRS and CDR2 YFSETQ. The CDR3 nucleotides are TGCGCCAGCAGCTTGGGGGGTTGGGTCGACGAGCAGTACTTC. This translates into CASSLGGWVDEQYF. The whole variable domain, remainder taken from reference TRBV5-1 and TRBJ2-7, is KAGVTQTPRYLIKTRGQQVTLSCSPISGHRSVSWYQQTPGQGLQFLFEYFSETQRNKGNFPGRFSGRQFSNSRSEMNVSTLELGDSALYLCASSLGGWVDEQYFGPGTRLTVT.

The chain has TRBV7-2 and TRBJ2-7; TRBD2 agrees at 8 bases. The CDR3 is 15 residues long. J was trimmed by 4 bases and V by 4 bases; bases with no gene match: 9. The germline gives CDR1 SGHTA, CDR2 FQGNSA. The CDR3 coding sequence is TGTGCCAGCAGCTATAGCCCCTTAGCGGGGTACGAGCAGTACTTC. This encodes CASSYSPLAGYEQYF.

This clonotype was seen ten or more times. The chain uses TRBV10-2 and TRBJ1-6; D call uncertain. The CDR3 runs to 11 residues. V gave up 5 bases and J gave up 8 bases, with 4 bases separating them. Germline loops: CDR1 WSHSY, CDR2 SAAADI. CDR3 amino acids: CASSQDSPLHF. The CDR3 DNA follows: TGCGCCAGCAGTCAGGATTCACCCCTCCACTTT.

CDR3 protein: CASSARTGADGYTF. DNA for the CDR3: TGTGCCAGCAGCGCCCGGACAGGGGCGGATGGCTACACCTTC. The J gene is TRBJ1-2, the V gene TRBV6-1; 9 nucleotides match TRBD1. The CDR3 length is 14 residues. CDR1 is MNHNS, CDR2 SASEGT, per germline. With V trimmed by 6 bases and J by 6 bases, 8 bases remained unmatched.

The CDR3 DNA sequence: TGTGCCACCAGTGACCCGGGACAGGAGAGCTCCTACAATGAGCAGTTCTTC. Translated, it gives CATSDPGQESSYNEQFF. The chain joins TRBV24-1 to TRBJ2-1, with 8 nucleotides matching TRBD1. J was trimmed by 0 bases and V by 4 bases; bases with no gene match: 7. This CDR3 region has 17 residues. From germline, CDR1 is KGHDR and CDR2 SFDVKD.

This clonotype occurred many times. The rearrangement uses TRBV4-3 and TRBJ2-7; possible D gene TRBD2, 6 bases. This CDR3 region has 14 residues. Trimming shortened V by 1 base and J by 0 bases, and 7 bases separated the two germline ends. Germline CDR1 is LGHNA and CDR2 is YSLEER. DNA for the CDR3: TGCGCCAGCAGCCAAGTGGGAGGCTCCTACGAGCAGTACTTC. This codes for CASSQVGGSYEQYF.

This clonotype has ten or more counts. The gene calls are TRBV7-2 and TRBJ1-6; tentative D call: TRBD1 (6 bases). Trimming pared 1 base from V and 9 bases from J, leaving 13 bases between. Germline CDR1 reads SGHTA; CDR2 reads FQGNSA. The CDR3 totals 15 residues. DNA for the CDR3: TGTGCCAGCAGCTTAGGGCAGGGGTCGGGTTCACCCCTCCACTTT. Translation gives CASSLGQGSGSPLHF.

This clonotype has just a few counts. The chain has TRBV11-2 and TRBJ2-4; 8 nucleotides agree with TRBD2. The CDR3 consists of 18 residues. Germline CDR1 and CDR2: SGHAT and FQNNGV. The trim removed 1 base at V and 2 bases at J, leaving 10 bases unmatched. CDR3: CASSLGSGGTLSKNIQYF. CDR3 coding DNA: TGTGCCAGCAGCTTAGGATCGGGAGGGACGCTGTCCAAAAACATTCAGTACTTC. The full variable domain, its missing parts supplied by reference TRBV11-2 and TRBJ2-4, is EAGVAQSPRYKIIEKRQSVAFWCNPISGHATLYWYQQILGQGPKLLIQFQNNGVVDDSQLPKDRFSAERLKGVDSTLKIQPAKLEDSAVYLCASSLGSGGTLSKNIQYFGAGTRLSVL.

The chain uses TRBV7-9 and TRBJ2-1, with D hard to call. The V end was cut by 2 bases, the J end by 7 bases, with 6 bases between. Germline V CDR1 and CDR2: SEHNR, FQNEAQ (reference sequence). The CDR3 covers 12 residues. The CDR3 coding sequence is TGTGCCAGCAGCTTATTCCCAAATGAGCAGTTCTTC. This translates into CASSLFPNEQFF.

This clonotype has just a few counts. The chain uses TRBV6-4 and TRBJ1-5; no definite D call. Trimming took 2 bases from V and 4 from J, leaving 6 bases between them. CDR1 is MRHNA and CDR2 is SNTAGT in the germline V gene. The CDR3 sequence is 13 residues long. DNA for the CDR3: TGTGCCAGCAGTGACACAGCTAATCAGCCCCAGCATTTT. Protein product: CASSDTANQPQHF.

A few counts support this clonotype. The genes are TRBV20-1 and TRBJ1-5; 7 bases agree with TRBD1. With 2 bases clipped from V and 4 bases from J, the junction kept 2 bases outside the gene matches. Germline loops: CDR1 DFQATT, CDR2 SNEGSKA (reference sequence). The CDR3 contains 13 residues. CDR3 nucleotide sequence: TGCAGTGCTAGATGGACAGGAAATCAGCCCCAGCATTTT. Its translation is CSARWTGNQPQHF.

This clonotype was recorded at least ten times. The CDR3 nucleotides read TGCGCCAGCAGCAGTACTACTAGCGTGGGGTACAATGAGCAGTTCTTC. Encoded protein: CASSSTTSVGYNEQFF. The genes are TRBV5-1 and TRBJ2-1; TRBD2 matches 7 bases. The junction had 11 bases not matched to a gene; V was cut back by 4 bases and J by 4 bases. The CDR3 is 16 residues long. Per the germline V gene, CDR1 is SGHRS and CDR2 is YFSETQ.

This clonotype has ten or more counts. The chain combines TRBV7-2 with TRBJ2-3; D perhaps matches TRBD2 (6 bases). The V gene's germline CDR1 is SGHTA and CDR2 FQGNSA. V gave up 4 bases and J gave up 2 bases, with 16 bases separating them. The CDR3 runs to 16 residues. The CDR3 nucleotides are TGTGCCAGCAGCTCCGGAGGGTGGGGATTCACAGATACGCAGTATTTT. This gives the protein CASSSGGWGFTDTQYF.

This clonotype was seen a few times. CDR3 bases: TGTGCCACCTTAGACAGGAGAATAGAGACCCAGTACTTC. Translated, it gives CATLDRRIETQYF. The J gene is TRBJ2-5, the V gene TRBV15; D might be TRBD1 (6 bases). CDR1 LNHNV and CDR2 YYDKDF come from the germline V gene (reference sequence). The V end was cut by 8 bases, the J end by 4 bases, with 14 bases between. CDR3 length: 13 amino acids.

This clonotype was seen more than once but under ten times. CDR3 nucleotide sequence: TGTGCCAGCAGTTACGCGTCTAGCGGGAGTGGGACCCAGTACTTC. This sequence encodes CASSYASSGSGTQYF. The chain links TRBV6-5 to TRBJ2-5, with 10 bases that match TRBD2. V trimming: 2 bases; J trimming: 7 bases; junction bases outside the gene matches: 7. The CDR3 has 15 amino acids. The germline CDR1 and CDR2 sequences are MNHEY and SVGAGI.

This clonotype was seen many times. One junction end does not reproduce the germline sequence, and a read error may be involved. This chain joins TRBV7-7 and TRBJ2-5, with D possibly TRBD2 on 5 matching bases. Germline-derived CDR1 and CDR2 are SSHAT and FNYEAQ (reference sequence). This CDR3 has 14 residues. As DNA, the CDR3 is TGTGCTAGCAGCTCGGAGGTATCCGAAGAGACCCAGTACTTC. Translation: CASSSEVSEETQYF.

This rearrangement joins TRBV11-2 to TRBJ2-1; TRBD2 agrees at 10 bases. CDR3 size: 21 residues. With V trimmed by 1 base and J by 0 bases, 15 bases remained unmatched. Per the germline V gene, CDR1 is SGHAT and CDR2 is FQNNGV. The chain's CDR3 is CASSLVASSGGLISSYNEQFF. For the CDR3, the DNA is TGTGCCAGCAGCTTAGTAGCTTCTAGCGGGGGCCTAATTAGCTCCTACAATGAGCAGTTCTTC.

This clonotype has more than one count but fewer than ten. This rearrangement joins TRBV4-1 to TRBJ2-3; 9 bases are a match to TRBD2. V lost 0 bases to trimming and J lost 1 base; unmatched junction nucleotides: 5. This CDR3 has 17 residues. Looked up from germline, CDR1 is MGHRA and CDR2 is YSYEKL. CDR3 residues: CASSQDRERGGTDTQYF. In DNA, the CDR3 is TGCGCCAGCAGCCAAGATCGGGAGCGGGGGGGCACAGATACGCAGTATTTT.

The table lists this clonotype with many counts. This rearrangement joins TRBV28 to TRBJ2-7; 8 positions match TRBD1. The V and J ends lost 8 bases and 3 bases, in that order; junction bases with no gene match: 12. This CDR3 is 15 amino acids long. The V gene's germline CDR1 is MDHEN and CDR2 SYDVKM. CDR3 nucleotide sequence: TGTGCCAGCGGACCCAGGGGGCGCACCAACTACGAGCAGTACTTC. It specifies CASGPRGRTNYEQYF.

This clonotype was found a few times. The gene calls are TRBV20-1 and TRBJ1-5; TRBD1 agrees at 7 bases. V dropped 6 bases and J dropped 1; count of bases not matched to a gene: 12. Germline V gene sequence: CDR1 DFQATT, CDR2 SNEGSKA (reference sequence). The CDR3 spans 16 residues. As DNA, the CDR3 is TGCAGTGCCTGGGACGGGGACAGACCGAGCAATCAGCCCCAGCATTTT. Its translation: CSAWDGDRPSNQPQHF.

This clonotype appeared a few times. The V and J genes are TRBV20-1 and TRBJ2-3; TRBD1 is a possible D gene (5 bases). The V gene's germline CDR1 is DFQATT and CDR2 SNEGSKA (reference sequence). The CDR3 extends over 12 amino acids. The V end lost 4 bases, the J end lost 2 bases, and 7 bases lay between the germline ends. CDR3 loop: CSATTDTDTQYF. In DNA form, the CDR3 reads TGCAGTGCTACGACAGACACAGATACGCAGTATTTT.

Many counts were recorded for this clonotype. The chain couples TRBV7-2 to TRBJ2-5; D is uncertain. V was trimmed by 2 bases and J by 2 bases, leaving 9 bases between them. The CDR3 contains 14 residues. The germline V gene encodes CDR1 SGHTA and CDR2 FQGNSA. CDR3 region: CASSLRRIQETQYF. DNA for the CDR3: TGTGCCAGCAGCTTACGACGGATTCAAGAGACCCAGTACTTC.

This clonotype was picked up a small number of times. The chain is built from TRBV5-1 and TRBJ2-7, with D uncertain. This CDR3 has 16 residues. The germline V gene encodes CDR1 SGHRS and CDR2 YFSETQ. V shed 0 bases and J shed 3 bases, with 16 bases lying between them. This CDR3 reads CASSLDSSRKGYEQYF. The CDR3 DNA follows: TGCGCCAGCAGCTTGGATTCCTCTCGAAAGGGCTACGAGCAGTACTTC.

This clonotype was observed a handful of times. The chain combines TRBV6-2 or TRBV6-3 with TRBJ2-1; TRBD1 aligns across 7 bases. There are 13 residues in the CDR3. The J segment lost 6 bases and the V segment lost 6 bases, leaving 5 bases of the junction unmatched. In germline, CDR1 is MNHEY, CDR2 SVGEGT. In DNA form, the CDR3 reads TGTGCCAGCAGACAGACAGGGAGCAATGAGCAGTTCTTC. Amino acid sequence: CASRQTGSNEQFF.